The rows below give T cell receptor beta chains drawn from one sample of a study of cytomegalovirus exposure and HLA in healthy donors. The table came from immunoSEQ multiplex PCR; TCRdb's copy has only in-frame clones and leaves some out. The data contain more than 65,000 clones, 95% to 97% of them seen just once; the ten biggest clones take up 1.3%. The sample comprised PBMCs. Receptor source: a young woman in good health and CMV-seronegative. The CDR3 runs from the conserved cysteine through the conserved F or W. Each record gives: J gene, clone size, D gene, V gene, CDR3 protein, CDR3 DNA. The D gene is left open where the match is weak. Clone size is not always given. Where it is, it says once, few, many or a class for expanded clones.

>TRBJ2-1|.|.|TRBV30
CAWSHGRSYNEQFF
TGTGCCTGGAGCCACGGGAGATCCTACAATGAGCAGTTCTTC
>TRBJ1-1|.|.|TRBV5-1
CASSLPDPAVSPEAFF
TGCGCCAGCAGTCTCCCCGACCCGGCGGTTTCCCCTGAAGCTTTCTTT
>TRBJ2-7|once|.|TRBV15
CATSTVPGVTEQYF
TGTGCCACCAGCACTGTCCCAGGGGTAACCGAGCAGTACTTC
>TRBJ2-7|.|TRBD2|TRBV28
CASSFAISGRRRGF
TGTGCCAGCAGTTTCGCGATTAGCGGGAGGCGAAGGGGATTC
>TRBJ1-2|.|.|TRBV10-3
CAISESWQGHYGYTF
TGTGCCATCAGTGAGTCGTGGCAGGGCCACTATGGCTACACCTTC
>TRBJ2-7|.|TRBD1|TRBV27
CASSFNRGPLYEQYF
TGTGCCAGCAGTTTTAACAGGGGGCCGCTGTACGAGCAGTACTTC
>TRBJ1-3|.|TRBD1|TRBV9
CASSPTRTGASSGNTIYF
TGTGCCAGCAGCCCAACCCGGACAGGGGCGAGCTCTGGAAACACCATATATTTT
>TRBJ2-1|once|TRBD2|TRBV5-4
CASYAGGRSSYNEQFF
TGTGCCAGCTACGCGGGCGGGAGGAGCTCCTACAATGAGCAGTTCTTC
>TRBJ2-5|.|.|TRBV12-5
CASGDRKETQYF
TGTGCTAGTGGTGACAGAAAAGAGACCCAGTACTTC
>TRBJ2-1|.|TRBD2|TRBV15
CATSRVIAGDNEQFF
TGTGCCACCAGCAGAGTGATAGCGGGAGACAATGAGCAGTTCTTC
>TRBJ2-1|.|.|TRBV6-4
CASRREGYNEQFF
TGTGCCAGCCGGAGGGAAGGCTACAATGAGCAGTTCTTC
>TRBJ1-6|.|TRBD1|TRBV30
CAWSGRSGTGGSYNSPLHF
TGTGCCTGGAGTGGCCGAAGTGGGACAGGGGGCTCCTATAATTCACCCCTCCACTTT
>TRBJ1-2|.|.|TRBV11-2
CASSSPRTEIANYGYTF
TGTGCCAGCAGCTCCCCAAGAACAGAAATAGCTAACTATGGCTACACCTTC
>TRBJ2-2|.|TRBD2|TRBV5-1
CACSFRAGGTNTGELFF
TGCGCCTGCTCTTTTAGGGCGGGAGGAACGAACACCGGGGAGCTGTTTTTT
>TRBJ1-5|.|.|TRBV28
CASSAGTATGGQPQHF
TGTGCCAGCAGCGCTGGGACCGCCACGGGGGGTCAGCCCCAGCATTTT
>TRBJ2-3|once|.|TRBV5-5
CASSLDSIAVMSTDTQYF
TGTGCCAGCAGCCTGGACTCAATAGCGGTTATGAGCACAGATACGCAGTATTTT
>TRBJ2-1|.|.|TRBV27
CASTRLAGHNEQFF
TGTGCCAGCACGCGGTTGGCGGGTCATAATGAGCAGTTCTTC
>TRBJ2-7|.|TRBD2|TRBV10-3
CASHMERESYEQYF
TGTGCCAGCCATATGGAGCGGGAGTCCTACGAGCAGTACTTC
>TRBJ1-1|.|TRBD1|TRBV27
CASSLLGGLNTEAFF
TGTGCCAGCAGTTTACTAGGGGGCTTAAACACTGAAGCTTTCTTT
>TRBJ2-1|.|.|TRBV2
CASVGGNNNEQFF
TGTGCCAGCGTGGGAGGCAACAACAATGAGCAGTTCTTC
>TRBJ2-3|.|TRBD2|TRBV29-1
CSVDRTSGFTDTQYF
TGCAGCGTTGATCGGACTAGCGGATTCACAGATACGCAGTATTTT
>TRBJ2-7|.|TRBD1|TRBV27
CASSSAGTGIYEQYF
TGTGCCAGCAGTTCAGCCGGGACAGGGATCTACGAGCAGTACTTC
>TRBJ2-7|.|TRBD1|TRBV19
CASRRTGTAYEQYF
TGTGCCAGTAGGCGGACAGGGACCGCATACGAGCAGTACTTC
>TRBJ2-2|.|TRBD2|TRBV7-4
CASRPLRENRTGELFF
TGTGCCAGCAGGCCGTTGCGGGAGAATCGAACCGGGGAGCTGTTTTTT
>TRBJ1-2|few|TRBD1|TRBV6-5
CASFARDRAFYGYTF
TGTGCCAGCTTTGCTCGGGACAGGGCATTCTATGGCTACACCTTC
>TRBJ1-3|.|TRBD1|TRBV6-6
CASSYGGTAWNTIYF
TGTGCCAGCAGTTACGGCGGGACAGCGTGGAACACCATATATTTT
>TRBJ1-3|.|.|TRBV30
CAWRIVGGAGNTIYF
TGTGCCTGGAGGATCGTGGGGGGGGCTGGAAACACCATATATTTT
>TRBJ2-3|.|TRBD2|TRBV5-1
CASSSGLAGGTDTQYF
TGCGCCAGCAGCTCGGGACTAGCGGGAGGTACAGATACGCAGTATTTT
>TRBJ1-1|.|.|TRBV7-2
CASSVGPNTEAFF
TGTGCCAGCAGTGTGGGCCCGAACACTGAAGCTTTCTTT
>TRBJ1-4|.|TRBD1|TRBV5-1
CASSLPGQGEKLFF
TGCGCCAGCAGCTTACCGGGACAGGGAGAAAAACTGTTTTTT
>TRBJ2-1|.|.|TRBV28
CASRDGTNFGRNEQFF
TGTGCCAGCCGGGACGGGACCAACTTCGGGAGAAATGAGCAGTTCTTC
>TRBJ2-5|.|.|TRBV4-1
CASSQVAGLQETQYF
TGCGCCAGCAGCCAAGTGGCAGGGCTTCAAGAGACCCAGTACTTC
>TRBJ2-5|.|.|TRBV6-5
CASSYSFYIDQETQYF
TGTGCCAGCAGTTACTCCTTTTACATCGATCAAGAGACCCAGTACTTC
>TRBJ2-7|.|TRBD1|TRBV20-1
CSVLGQWEQYF
TGCAGTGTACTGGGACAGTGGGAGCAGTACTTC
>TRBJ1-2|.|TRBD1|TRBV18
CASSPPQGNGYTF
TGTGCCAGCTCACCACCACAGGGGAACGGCTACACCTTC
>TRBJ2-7|.|.|TRBV19
CASAYRGEGSYEQYF
TGTGCCAGCGCGTATCGGGGAGAAGGGTCATACGAGCAGTACTTC
>TRBJ1-2|.|TRBD1|TRBV5-6
CASSPDRGGHGYTF
TGTGCCAGCAGCCCGGACAGGGGGGGGCACGGCTACACCTTC
>TRBJ2-1|.|.|TRBV27
CASTLGGGPYNEQFF
TGTGCCAGCACTTTAGGGGGGGGCCCCTACAATGAGCAGTTCTTC
>TRBJ1-1|.|.|TRBV13
CASSLFGTGNTEAFF
TGTGCCAGCAGCTTATTCGGTACAGGGAACACTGAAGCTTTCTTT
>TRBJ2-5|.|.|TRBV5-6
CASSSTVTQYF
TGTGCCAGCAGCTCGACAGTAACCCAGTACTTC
>TRBJ2-2|.|.|TRBV11-3
CASSLASGELFF
TGTGCCAGCAGCTTAGCGTCCGGGGAGCTGTTTTTT
>TRBJ2-3|.|TRBD2|TRBV13
CASSLTSGTDTQYF
TGTGCCAGCAGCTTAACTAGCGGCACAGATACGCAGTATTTT
>TRBJ2-5|.|TRBD2|TRBV7-7
CASSPSGASGQTRYF
TGTGCCAGCAGCCCATCCGGAGCTAGCGGGCAGACAAGGTACTTC
>TRBJ2-1|.|TRBD2|TRBV5-1
CASSWTSGRLTYNEQFF
TGCGCCAGCAGCTGGACTAGCGGGAGGCTCACCTACAATGAGCAGTTCTTC
>TRBJ1-5|.|TRBD1|TRBV27
CASSLGTGEWPQHF
TGTGCCAGCAGTTTGGGGACAGGGGAGTGGCCCCAGCATTTT